Included here is one T cell receptor beta chain sequence, with context. This clonotype came up many times. Its antigen is still unknown. Base qualities are not at hand, and no much larger clone is one base apart. The data are from a study of T cells in Graves' hyperthyroidism and ophthalmopathy (dated by TCRdb to between 2018 and 2021). Some background on the complete study: Peripheral blood was collected at initial diagnosis, before any treatment. Once sampling was done, hyperthyroidism patients were given methimazole at a starting dose of 30 mg daily, whereas ophthalmopathy patients were given high-dose intravenous methylprednisolone. Prospective prediction of ophthalmopathy was tested in an independent validation cohort consisting of 18 hyperthyroidism patients and 15 or so patients who later progressed to ophthalmopathy. For training and testing, the 100 or so patients in the discovery cohort were randomly divided in a 7:3 ratio. TCR V-J signatures able to tell the groups apart were searched for in a discovery cohort of 100 patients, of whom over 40 had Graves' ophthalmopathy and 55 to 65 had stable Graves' hyperthyroidism. The paper reports TCR Vbeta CDR3 sequencing of 135 peripheral blood samples: 43 ophthalmopathy, some 80 hyperthyroidism and around 17 progressor patients. In about 6 Graves' hyperthyroidism patients, the study also compared T-cell repertoires from thyroid tissue with T-cell repertoires from blood.

The paper as a whole reports these results and caveats: Most expanded thyroid clonotypes (frequency above 0.001) were also detected in blood, suggesting blood repertoires may reflect thyroid immune responses. In validation, the model predicted progression to ophthalmopathy with just under 71% sensitivity and approximately 72% specificity, a median of around 6.6 months before onset. A 13 V-J signature model separated ophthalmopathy from stable hyperthyroidism, with roughly 88% sensitivity and approximately 81% specificity in cross-validation and 80%/75% in testing. No statistical method was used to set the sample size in advance, and investigators knew the group allocation.

TCR beta CDR3 regions were amplified from RNA transcripts. For the first round of RT-PCR on the TCR CDR3, the HTBI primer set was used together with the Qiagen OneStep RT-PCR kit. Libraries were constructed in a second round of multiplex PCR, after which size selection and purification were performed. The libraries were sequenced on an Illumina HiSeq2000 using paired-end 100 bp reads. Per the original workflow: SOAPnuke was used to process the raw data, throwing out any read that contained adapters or uncalled bases, had a mean Phred below 15, or lacked an exact constant-primer or identifier match. High-quality paired reads were merged with COPE v1.2.5, and unique nucleotide sequences were defined as clonotypes. MiTCR v1.1 was used to align the clonotypes against IMGT TRBV, TRBD and TRBJ reference segments. The analysis was restricted to V-J combinations with a frequency above 0.0001, which together covered 99.2% of the repertoires. The TCS score was defined as the ratio of F50 (clonal expansion) to E x V (chaos), calculated using BLOSUM62-based TCRdist between CDR3 peptides within each V-J. Welch's t-statistics and random forest reduced roughly 500 V-J features to 13, which were used in a naive Bayes classifier (R e1071). TCRdb trimmed the raw reads at Q25, called clones with MiXCR and kept productive beta chains. Each entry merges the rows of one CDR3 protein and shows their most common DNA and genes. None of the V and J calls come from the authors' own analysis; TCRdb made them. The sample has around 250,000 distinct CDR3 sequences on record, more than 14% of them singletons. 10% to 15% of the sample is in the top ten clones.

The hyperthyroidism patients were between 18 and 65 years old and newly diagnosed, with a disease duration of less than 2 months. The study excluded patients with uncontrolled infections, other autoimmune diseases, pregnancy or lactation. Clinical symptoms, serum thyroxine and TRAb, thyroid ultrasound, and orbital computed tomography formed the basis for the diagnoses. Blood from progressor patients was collected at the time of first diagnosis with hyperthyroidism, before any ophthalmopathy symptoms had appeared. Ficoll-Paque density gradient centrifugation was used to isolate PBMCs from about 10 ml of fresh peripheral blood. Progressor patients were defined as those initially diagnosed with Graves' hyperthyroidism in whom ophthalmopathy developed during follow-up. Trizol reagent was used to extract total RNA, and RNA quality was then checked on an Agilent 2100 Bioanalyzer. CDR1 MNHNS and CDR2 SASEGT were looked up in the germline V gene. Spanning cysteine to phenylalanine, the CDR3 consists of 14 amino acids. Of the read, only the CDR3 DNA is kept; its 42 bases are in frame from base 1. From V the trimming removes 6 bases and from J it removes 7 bases, while the gene matches leave 2 bases of the junction unaccounted for.

The chain links TRBV6-1 with TRBJ2-1; 14 bases in between match TRBD2. The sample was blood. The TCR sequence derives from a woman aged 40 to 49 with Graves' hyperthyroidism that later progressed to Graves' ophthalmopathy. The nucleotide sequence reads as follows: TGTGCCAGCAGGGGGACTAGCGGGAGTAATGAGCAGTTCTTC. The resulting protein is CASRGTSGSNEQFF.